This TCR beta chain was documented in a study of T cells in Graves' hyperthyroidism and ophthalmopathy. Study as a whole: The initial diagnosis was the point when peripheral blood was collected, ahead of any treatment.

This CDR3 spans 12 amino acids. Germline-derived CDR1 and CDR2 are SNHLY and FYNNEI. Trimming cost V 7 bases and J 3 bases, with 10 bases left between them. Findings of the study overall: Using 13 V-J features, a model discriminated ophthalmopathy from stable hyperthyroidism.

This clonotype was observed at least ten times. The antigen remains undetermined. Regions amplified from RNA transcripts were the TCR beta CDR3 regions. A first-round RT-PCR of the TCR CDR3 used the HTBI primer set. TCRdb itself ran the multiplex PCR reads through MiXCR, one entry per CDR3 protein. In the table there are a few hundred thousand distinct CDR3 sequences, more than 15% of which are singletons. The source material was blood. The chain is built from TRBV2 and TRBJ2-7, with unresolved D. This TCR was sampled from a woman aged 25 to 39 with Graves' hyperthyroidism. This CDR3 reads CASTSDHYEQYF. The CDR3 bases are TGTGCCAGCACCTCAGACCACTACGAGCAGTACTTC. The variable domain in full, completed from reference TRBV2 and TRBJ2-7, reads EPEVTQTPSHQVTQMGQEVILRCVPISNHLYFYWYRQILGQKVEFLVSFYNNEISEKSEIFDDQFSVERPDGSNFTLKIRSTKLEDSAMYFCASTSDHYEQYFGPGTRLTVT.